This TCR beta chain stems from a study of T cell responses to AZD1222 COVID-19 vaccine. Some clones are missing from TCRdb's copy, which holds only in-frame ones; the method was immunoSEQ multiplex PCR. The sample lists tens of thousands of clones; approximately 89% were seen once. This CDR3 is built from 14 residues. V shed 5 bases and J shed 8 bases, with 16 bases lying between them. Germline values: CDR1 SGHTA, CDR2 FQGNSA. The TCR was taken from an adult in good health. Source: peripheral blood, taken on day 0 of MenACWY control vaccination. The V and J genes are TRBV7-2 and TRBJ2-4; the D gene is possibly TRBD1 (8 bases). CDR3 in amino acids: CASSKDREGDIQYF. The CDR3 nucleotides read TGTGCCAGCAGCAAGGACAGGGAGGGAGACATTCAGTACTTC.